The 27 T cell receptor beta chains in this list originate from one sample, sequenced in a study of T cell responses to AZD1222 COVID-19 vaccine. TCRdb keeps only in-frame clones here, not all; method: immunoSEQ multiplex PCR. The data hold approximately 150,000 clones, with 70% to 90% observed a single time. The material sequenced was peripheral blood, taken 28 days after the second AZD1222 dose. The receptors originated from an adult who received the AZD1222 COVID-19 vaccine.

The CDR3 loop is CATSEAGELFF. CDR3 sequence (DNA): TGTGCCACCAGTGAGGCCGGGGAGCTGTTTTTT. J is TRBJ2-2 and V is TRBV24-1; no reliable D call. The germline CDR1 and CDR2 sequences are KGHDR and SFDVKD. The germline V and J ends were trimmed by 4 bases and 6 bases, with 2 bases remaining between them. This CDR3 has 11 amino acids.

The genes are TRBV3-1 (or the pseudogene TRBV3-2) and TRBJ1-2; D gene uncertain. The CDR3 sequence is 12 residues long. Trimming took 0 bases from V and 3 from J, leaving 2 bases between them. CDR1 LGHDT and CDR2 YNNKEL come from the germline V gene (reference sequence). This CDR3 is CASSQEDYGYTF. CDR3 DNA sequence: TGTGCCAGCAGCCAAGAAGACTATGGCTACACCTTC.

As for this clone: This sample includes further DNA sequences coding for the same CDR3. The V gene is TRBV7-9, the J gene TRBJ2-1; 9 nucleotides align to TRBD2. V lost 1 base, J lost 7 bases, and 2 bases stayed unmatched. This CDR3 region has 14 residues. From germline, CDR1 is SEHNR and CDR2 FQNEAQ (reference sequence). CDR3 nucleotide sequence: TGTGCCAGCAGCTTAGAGCTAGCGGGGAATGAGCAGTTCTTC. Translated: CASSLELAGNEQFF.

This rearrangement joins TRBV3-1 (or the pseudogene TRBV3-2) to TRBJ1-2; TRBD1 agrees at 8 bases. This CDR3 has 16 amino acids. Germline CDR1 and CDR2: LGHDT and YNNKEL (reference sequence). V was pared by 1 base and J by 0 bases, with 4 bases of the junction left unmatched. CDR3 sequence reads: CASSQGRTGSNYGYTF. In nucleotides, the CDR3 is TGTGCCAGCAGCCAAGGTCGGACAGGGTCTAACTATGGCTACACCTTC.

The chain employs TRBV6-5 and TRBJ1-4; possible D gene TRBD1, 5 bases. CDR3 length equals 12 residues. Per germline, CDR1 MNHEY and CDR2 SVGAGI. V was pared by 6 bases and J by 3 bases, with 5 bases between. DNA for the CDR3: TGTGCCAGCAGGGGGCCTAATGAAAAACTGTTTTTT. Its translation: CASRGPNEKLFF.

The CDR3 region has the DNA TGTGCCAGCAGCTCACGACACCCGGCGGCGGCTGAAGCTTTCTTT. Translated: CASSSRHPAAAEAFF. The J gene is TRBJ1-1, the V gene TRBV11-2; D ambiguous. Between the trimmed V and J ends, which lost 4 bases and 6 bases, there was a span of 18 bases. Germline assignment: CDR1 SGHAT and CDR2 FQNNGV. The CDR3 is 15 residues long.

The CDR3 nucleotides read TGTGCCAGCAGCCAAATAAGGGAGAGGGGTCGAGAGACCCAGTACTTC. It codes for CASSQIRERGRETQYF. The rearrangement joins TRBV4-2 to TRBJ2-5; D may match TRBD1 or TRBD2 (5 bases each). The V gene lost 2 bases and the J gene lost 4 bases, with 17 bases spanning the gap. The germline V gene encodes CDR1 LGHNA and CDR2 YNFKEQ. CDR3 length equals 16 residues.

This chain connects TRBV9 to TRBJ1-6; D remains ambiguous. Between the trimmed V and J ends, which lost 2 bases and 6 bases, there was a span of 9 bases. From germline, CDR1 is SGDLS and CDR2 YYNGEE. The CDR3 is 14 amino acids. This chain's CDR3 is CASSVQQTNSPLHF. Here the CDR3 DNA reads TGTGCCAGCAGCGTTCAACAGACTAATTCACCCCTCCACTTT.

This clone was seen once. CDR3 sequence reads: CASSQVGGRRGELFF. CDR3 nucleotides: TGTGCCAGCAGCCAAGTCGGCGGGAGAAGGGGGGAGCTGTTTTTT. This rearrangement joins TRBV4-2 to TRBJ2-2, with TRBD2 matching 7 bases. In germline, CDR1 is LGHNA, CDR2 YNFKEQ. Trimming cost V 1 base and J 8 bases; bases outside gene matches: 7. The CDR3 runs 15 residues.

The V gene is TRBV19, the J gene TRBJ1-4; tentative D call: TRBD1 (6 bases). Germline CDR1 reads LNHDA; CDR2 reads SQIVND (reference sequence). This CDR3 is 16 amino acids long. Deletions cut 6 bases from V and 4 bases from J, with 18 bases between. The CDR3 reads CASSPGQLLLNEKLFF. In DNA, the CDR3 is TGTGCCAGTAGCCCCGGACAGTTATTACTTAATGAAAAACTGTTTTTT.

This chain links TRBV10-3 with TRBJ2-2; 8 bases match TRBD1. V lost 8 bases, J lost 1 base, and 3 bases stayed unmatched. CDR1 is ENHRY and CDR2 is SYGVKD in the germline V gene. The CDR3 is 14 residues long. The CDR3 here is CAISGTGNTGELFF. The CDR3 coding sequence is TGTGCCATCTCCGGGACAGGGAACACCGGGGAGCTGTTTTTT.

The DNA for the CDR3 is TGTGCCAGCAGCTTAGGGTTGGTGAGGGACAGCACTGAAGCTTTCTTT. It translates to CASSLGLVRDSTEAFF. The V and J genes are TRBV7-9 and TRBJ1-1; TRBD1 matches 7 bases. Trimming removed 1 base from V and 4 bases from J; junction bases left unmatched: 9. The germline CDR1 and CDR2 sequences are SEHNR and FQNEAQ (reference sequence). The CDR3 covers 16 residues.

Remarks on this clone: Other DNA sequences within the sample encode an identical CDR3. This CDR3 reads CASSQRGAYEQYF. The CDR3 bases are TGTGCCAGCAGCCAACGGGGGGCCTACGAGCAGTACTTC. This chain links TRBV3-1 (or the pseudogene TRBV3-2) with TRBJ2-7; 7 positions match TRBD2. After removal of 2 bases from V and 2 bases from J, the junction contained 0 bases not matched to a gene. Germline V CDR1 and CDR2: LGHDT, YNNKEL (reference sequence). CDR3 length: 13 residues.

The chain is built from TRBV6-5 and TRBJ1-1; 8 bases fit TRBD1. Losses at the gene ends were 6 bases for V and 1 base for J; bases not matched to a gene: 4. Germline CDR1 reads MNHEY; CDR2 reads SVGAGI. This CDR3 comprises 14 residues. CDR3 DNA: TGTGCCAGCAGACAGGGGGTTCGGAACACTGAAGCTTTCTTT. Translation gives CASRQGVRNTEAFF.

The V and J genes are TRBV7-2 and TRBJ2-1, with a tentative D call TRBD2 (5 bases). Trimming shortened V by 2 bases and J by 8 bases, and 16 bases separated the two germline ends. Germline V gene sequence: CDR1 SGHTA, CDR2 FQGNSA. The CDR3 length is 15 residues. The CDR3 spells CASSLRGYVGDEQFF. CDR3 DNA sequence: TGTGCCAGCAGCTTACGGGGTTATGTTGGCGATGAGCAGTTCTTC.

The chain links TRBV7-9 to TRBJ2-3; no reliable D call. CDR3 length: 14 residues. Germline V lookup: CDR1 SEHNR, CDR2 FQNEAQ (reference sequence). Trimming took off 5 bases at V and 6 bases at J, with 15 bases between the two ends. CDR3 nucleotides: TGTGCCAGCAGCCCCCCCGCAGGTGCGGATACGCAGTATTTT. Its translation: CASSPPAGADTQYF.

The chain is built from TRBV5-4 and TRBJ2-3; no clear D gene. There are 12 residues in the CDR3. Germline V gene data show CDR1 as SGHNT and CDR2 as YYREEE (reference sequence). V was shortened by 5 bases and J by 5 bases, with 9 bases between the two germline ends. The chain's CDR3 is CASSLGLDTQYF. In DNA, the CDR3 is TGTGCCAGCAGTTTAGGTCTAGATACGCAGTATTTT.

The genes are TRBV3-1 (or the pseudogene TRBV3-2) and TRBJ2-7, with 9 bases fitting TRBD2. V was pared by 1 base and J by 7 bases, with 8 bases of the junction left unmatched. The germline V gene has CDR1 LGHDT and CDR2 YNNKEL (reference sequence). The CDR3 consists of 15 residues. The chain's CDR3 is CASSQGIAGAGEQYF. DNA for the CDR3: TGTGCCAGCAGCCAAGGAATAGCGGGGGCAGGGGAGCAGTACTTC.

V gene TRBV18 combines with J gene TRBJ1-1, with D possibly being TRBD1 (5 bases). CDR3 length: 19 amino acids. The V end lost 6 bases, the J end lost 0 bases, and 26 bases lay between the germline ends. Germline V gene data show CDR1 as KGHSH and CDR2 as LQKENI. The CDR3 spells CASSLNSRLVGRVNTEAFF. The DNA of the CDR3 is TGTGCCAGCTCCCTGAACTCACGATTAGTCGGCAGGGTGAACACTGAAGCTTTCTTT.

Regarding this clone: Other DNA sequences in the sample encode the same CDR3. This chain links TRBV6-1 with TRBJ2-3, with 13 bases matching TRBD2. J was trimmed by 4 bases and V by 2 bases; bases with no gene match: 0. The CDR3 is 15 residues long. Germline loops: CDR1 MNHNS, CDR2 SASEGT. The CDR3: CASSETSGGADTQYF. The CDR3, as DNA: TGTGCCAGCAGTGAAACTAGCGGGGGGGCAGATACGCAGTATTTT.

DNA for the CDR3: TGTGCCAGCAGCTTATGGCGGGGGGGCACAGATACGCAGTATTTT. Translated, it gives CASSLWRGGTDTQYF. The rearrangement links TRBV11-1 to TRBJ2-3, with 8 bases aligning to TRBD2. Germline V gene data show CDR1 as SGHAT and CDR2 as FQDESV (reference sequence). This CDR3 is 15 amino acids long. Losses at the gene ends were 2 bases for V and 1 base for J; bases not matched to a gene: 2. The variable domain in full, with the rest retrieved from reference TRBV11-1 and TRBJ2-3, is EAEVAQSPRYKITEKSQAVAFWCDPISGHATLYWYRQILGQGPELLVQFQDESVVDDSQLPKDRFSAERLKGVDSTLKIQPAELGDSAMYLCASSLWRGGTDTQYFGPGTRLTVL.

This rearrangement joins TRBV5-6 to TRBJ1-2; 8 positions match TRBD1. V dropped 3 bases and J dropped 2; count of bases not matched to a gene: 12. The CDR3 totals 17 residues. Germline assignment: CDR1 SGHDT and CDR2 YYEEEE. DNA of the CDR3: TGTGCCAGCAGCTATAGGACAGGGAAGCTCTACAACTATGGCTACACCTTC. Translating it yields CASSYRTGKLYNYGYTF.

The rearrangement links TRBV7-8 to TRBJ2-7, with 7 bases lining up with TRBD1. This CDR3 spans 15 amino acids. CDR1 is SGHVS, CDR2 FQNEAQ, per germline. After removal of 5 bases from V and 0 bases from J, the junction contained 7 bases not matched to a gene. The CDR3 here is CASSLGTASSYEQYF. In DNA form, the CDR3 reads TGTGCCAGCAGCCTCGGGACAGCAAGCTCCTACGAGCAGTACTTC.

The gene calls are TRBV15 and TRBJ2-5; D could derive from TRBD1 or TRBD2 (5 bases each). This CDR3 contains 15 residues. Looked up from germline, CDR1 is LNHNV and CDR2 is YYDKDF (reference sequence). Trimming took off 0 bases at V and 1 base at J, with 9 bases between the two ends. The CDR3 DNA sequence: TGTGCCACCAGCAGAGACCCCGGGACCCAAGAGACCCAGTACTTC. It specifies CATSRDPGTQETQYF.

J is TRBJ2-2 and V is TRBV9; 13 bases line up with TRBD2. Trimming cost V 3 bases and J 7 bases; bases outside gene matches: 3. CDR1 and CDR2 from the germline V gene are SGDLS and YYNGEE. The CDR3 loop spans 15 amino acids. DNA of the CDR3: TGTGCCAGCAGCGCTAGGACTAGCGGGGGCGGGGAGCTGTTTTTT. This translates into CASSARTSGGGELFF.

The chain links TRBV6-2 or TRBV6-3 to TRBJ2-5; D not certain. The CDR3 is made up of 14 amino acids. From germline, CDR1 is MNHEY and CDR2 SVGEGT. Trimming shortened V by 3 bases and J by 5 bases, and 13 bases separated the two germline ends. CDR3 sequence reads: CASSYLQMGETQYF. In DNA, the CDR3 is TGTGCCAGCAGTTATCTCCAAATGGGGGAGACCCAGTACTTC.

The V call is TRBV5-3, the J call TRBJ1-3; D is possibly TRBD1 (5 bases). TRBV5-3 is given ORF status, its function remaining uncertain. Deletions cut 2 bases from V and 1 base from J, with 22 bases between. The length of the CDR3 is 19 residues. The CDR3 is CARSFSPPLGGSSGNTIYF. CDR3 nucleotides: TGTGCCAGAAGCTTTAGCCCACCACTCGGGGGATCATCTGGAAACACCATATATTTT.